This TCR beta chain originates from a study of Graves' ophthalmopathy and Graves' hyperthyroidism. General study results and limits: Most clonotypes expanded in thyroid above 0.001 frequency were present in blood too.

The CDR3 is made up of 19 amino acids. Per the germline V gene, CDR1 is SGHAT and CDR2 is FQNNGV. Trimming removed 2 bases from V and 3 bases from J; junction bases left unmatched: 14. The sample holds a few counts of this clonotype. Its antigen remains unknown. Amplified material comprised TCR beta CDR3 regions derived from RNA transcripts. RT-PCR was first run with HTBI primers, then multiplex PCR in a second round. From the multiplex PCR reads, TCRdb called clonotypes with MiXCR, one entry per CDR3 protein. The sample has approximately 640,000 distinct CDR3 sequences, roughly 39% seen once. The chain is built from TRBV11-2 and TRBJ2-2; 8 positions agree with TRBD2. The receptor was derived from an adult man with Graves' ophthalmopathy. Sequencing used peripheral blood. The CDR3 region has the DNA TGTGCCAGCAGCTTAATTCTAGCGGGTATAAAGAAGTACACCGGGGAGCTGTTTTTT. Its protein is CASSLILAGIKKYTGELFF.